A selection of T cell receptor beta chains follows, all from one sample in a study of cytotoxic CD8 clonotypes in ibrutinib-treated CLL. The data were produced by immunoSEQ multiplex PCR, yet TCRdb's version contains in-frame clones alone and is incomplete. The data hold roughly 76,000 clones, with around 81% observed a single time. The sequencing used PBMCs, collected at disease progression, from a patient treated with ibrutinib. These receptors were obtained from a human donor with chronic lymphocytic leukemia. CDR3s include the opening cysteine and the closing phenylalanine or tryptophan. The order of the fields is clone size, J gene, D gene, V gene, CDR3 protein, CDR3 DNA. The D gene is left open where the match is weak. Not all rows give a size; the values are once, few, many and, for expanded clones, a class.

once	TRBJ2-1	TRBD2	TRBV10-1	CASSLTSGDNEQFF	TGCGCCAGCAGTTTAACTAGCGGTGACAATGAGCAGTTCTTC
.	TRBJ2-2	TRBD2	TRBV7-9	CASSRKGRERVQGGELFF	TGTGCCAGCAGCCGCAAGGGGCGGGAGCGGGTTCAAGGCGGGGAGCTGTTTTTT
.	TRBJ1-1	.	TRBV14	CASSPTVNTEAFF	TGTGCCAGCAGCCCGACGGTGAACACTGAAGCTTTCTTT
.	TRBJ1-5	.	TRBV19	CASSPGAYQPQHF	TGTGCCAGTAGTCCAGGGGCTTATCAGCCCCAGCATTTT
once	TRBJ1-1	.	TRBV18	CASSPERKTAEAFF	TGTGCCAGCTCACCAGAGAGGAAGACGGCTGAAGCTTTCTTT
.	TRBJ1-2	.	TRBV27	CASSFSENYGYTF	TGTGCCAGCAGTTTTTCCGAAAACTATGGCTACACCTTC
once	TRBJ1-5	TRBD1	TRBV2	CASSERQGVRNQPQHF	TGTGCCAGCAGCGAGAGACAGGGGGTTAGGAATCAGCCCCAGCATTTT
.	TRBJ1-1	.	TRBV6-6	CASSLILWGPEAFF	TGTGCCAGCAGCTTAATATTGTGGGGTCCTGAAGCTTTCTTT
.	TRBJ2-5	TRBD1	TRBV2	CATGTAYQETQYF	TGTGCCACCGGGACAGCGTACCAAGAGACCCAGTACTTC
.	TRBJ1-2	.	TRBV2	CASRAGFGYTF	TGTGCCAGCAGGGCAGGGTTCGGCTACACCTTC
few	TRBJ2-2	TRBD2	TRBV7-3	CASSFAGTSGTGELFF	TGTGCCAGCAGCTTCGCCGGGACTAGCGGCACCGGGGAGCTGTTTTTT
.	TRBJ1-6	.	TRBV27	CASSLFGLGRSPLHF	TGTGCCAGCAGTTTATTCGGTCTGGGGCGTTCACCCCTCCACTTT
.	TRBJ2-5	TRBD2	TRBV19	CASSIGRLAGVQETQYF	TGTGCCAGTAGTATAGGCCGACTAGCGGGGGTGCAAGAGACCCAGTACTTC
once	TRBJ2-7	.	TRBV5-6	CASSLGRAFSYEQYF	TGTGCCAGCAGCTTGGGAAGGGCCTTCTCCTACGAGCAGTACTTC
.	TRBJ1-4	.	TRBV2	CASSSWGSREKLFF	TGTGCCAGCAGTAGCTGGGGTAGCCGTGAAAAACTGTTTTTT
once	TRBJ1-5	.	TRBV27	CASSSSRNQPQHF	TGTGCCAGCAGTTCCTCTCGCAATCAGCCCCAGCATTTT
.	TRBJ1-1	TRBD1	TRBV28	CASSGPGQGNTEAFF	TGTGCCAGCAGTGGACCCGGACAGGGGAACACTGAAGCTTTCTTT
many	TRBJ2-2	.	TRBV18	CASSPLDDGTGELFF	TGTGCCAGCTCACCACTGGATGACGGCACCGGGGAGCTGTTTTTT
few	TRBJ1-2	.	TRBV5-1	CASSLTGSHGYGYTF	TGCGCCAGCAGCTTGACTGGCAGCCATGGCTATGGCTACACCTTC
.	TRBJ2-7	.	TRBV4-1	CASSQSLGRLTYEQYF	TGCGCCAGCAGCCAATCCTTGGGACGCCTAACCTACGAGCAGTACTTC
.	TRBJ2-7	.	TRBV6-1	CASSEASGSYEQYF	TGTGCCAGCAGTGAAGCGTCAGGGTCCTACGAGCAGTACTTC
.	TRBJ2-1	.	TRBV30	CAWSDLSYNEQFF	TGTGCCTGGAGTGACCTCTCCTACAATGAGCAGTTCTTC
.	TRBJ2-5	.	TRBV15	CATSRASGPQETQYF	TGTGCCACCAGCAGAGCGTCAGGACCTCAAGAGACCCAGTACTTC
.	TRBJ2-7	TRBD2	TRBV7-9	CAKTSGSLTYEQYF	TGTGCCAAGACTAGCGGGAGTCTTACCTACGAGCAGTACTTC
once	TRBJ2-7	.	TRBV11-3	CASSLARHHEQYF	TGTGCCAGCAGCTTAGCCAGGCACCACGAGCAGTACTTC
few	TRBJ2-1	TRBD2	TRBV7-2	CASSLVTSGYEQFF	TGTGCCAGCAGCTTAGTCACTAGCGGGTATGAGCAGTTCTTC
.	TRBJ1-5	.	TRBV5-6	CASSLAGGPSNQPQHF	TGTGCCAGCAGCTTGGCAGGCGGCCCCTCCAATCAGCCCCAGCATTTT
.	TRBJ2-7	.	TRBV6-5	CASSHPLAYEQYF	TGTGCCAGCAGTCACCCCTTGGCTTACGAGCAGTACTTC
.	TRBJ2-3	TRBD1	TRBV11-1	CASSLGTGAFTDTQYF	TGTGCCAGCAGCTTAGGGACAGGGGCTTTCACAGATACGCAGTATTTT
.	TRBJ2-1	TRBD2	TRBV4-1	CASSPALAEYNEQFF	TGCGCCAGCAGCCCGGCACTAGCGGAATACAATGAGCAGTTCTTC
.	TRBJ2-7	.	TRBV27	CASSLYRSNEQYF	TGTGCCAGCAGTTTATACAGATCCAACGAGCAGTACTTC
.	TRBJ2-3	TRBD1	TRBV2	CASSDRGWSDTQYF	TGTGCCAGCAGTGACAGGGGGTGGTCAGATACGCAGTATTTT
once	TRBJ2-2	TRBD2	TRBV5-4	CASSPTGGKTGELFF	TGTGCCAGCAGCCCAACGGGAGGAAAGACCGGGGAGCTGTTTTTT
.	TRBJ1-6	.	TRBV10-3	CAISVGEPSNSPLHF	TGTGCCATCAGTGTTGGGGAACCTTCTAATTCACCCCTCCACTTT
.	TRBJ2-2	TRBD1	TRBV10-3	CAIRRTGDRGELFF	TGTGCCATCAGGAGGACAGGGGACCGCGGGGAGCTGTTTTTT